This T cell receptor beta chain was identified during a study of T cells in tuberculosis. The protocol was immunoSEQ multiplex PCR, while the TCRdb copy is restricted to in-frame clones and leaves out a portion. The table has 35,000 to 40,000 clones, about 94% seen once. The sequence was collected from a donor aged 10-29 years with latent tuberculosis or without tuberculosis infection. Some clones in this sample may be carry-over from other donors' samples. Sample: PBMCs.

As DNA, the CDR3 is TGTGCCAGCTCACCCGGCGGCGCTAACTATGGCTACACCTTC. Its protein is CASSPGGANYGYTF. V is TRBV18 and J is TRBJ1-2; D unclear. This CDR3 is built from 14 residues. V was trimmed by 3 bases and J by 0 bases, leaving 8 bases between them. Germline loops: CDR1 KGHSH, CDR2 LQKENI.